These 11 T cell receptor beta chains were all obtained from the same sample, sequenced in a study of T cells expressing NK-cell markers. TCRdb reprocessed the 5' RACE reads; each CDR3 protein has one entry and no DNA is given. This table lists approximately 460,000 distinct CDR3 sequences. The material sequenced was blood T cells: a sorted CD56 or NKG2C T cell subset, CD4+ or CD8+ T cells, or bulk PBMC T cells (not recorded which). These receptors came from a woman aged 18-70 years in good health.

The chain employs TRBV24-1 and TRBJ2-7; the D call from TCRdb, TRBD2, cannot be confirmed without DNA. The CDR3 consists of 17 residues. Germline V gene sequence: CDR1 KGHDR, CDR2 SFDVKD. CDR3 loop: CATSDLGLAARLDEQYF.

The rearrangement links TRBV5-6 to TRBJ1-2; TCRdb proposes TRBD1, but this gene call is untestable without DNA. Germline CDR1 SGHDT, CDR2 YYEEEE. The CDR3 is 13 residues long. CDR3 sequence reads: CASSLDRAGGYTF.

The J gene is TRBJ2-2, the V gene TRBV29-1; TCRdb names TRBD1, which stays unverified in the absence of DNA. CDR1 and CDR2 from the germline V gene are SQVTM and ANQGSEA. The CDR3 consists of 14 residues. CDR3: CSVEFRGGTGELFF.

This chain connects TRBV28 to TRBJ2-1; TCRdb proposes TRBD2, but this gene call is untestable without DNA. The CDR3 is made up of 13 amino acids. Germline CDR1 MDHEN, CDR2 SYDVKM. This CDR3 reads CASRLAGGDEQFF.

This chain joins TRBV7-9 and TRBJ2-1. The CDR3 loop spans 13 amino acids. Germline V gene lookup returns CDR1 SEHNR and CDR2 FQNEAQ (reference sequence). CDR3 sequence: CASSLAHSNEQFF. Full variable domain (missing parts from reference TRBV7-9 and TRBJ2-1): DTGVSQNPRHKITKRGQNVTFRCDPISEHNRLYWYRQTLGQGPEFLTYFQNEAQLEKSRLLSDRFSAERPKGSFSTLEIQRTEQGDSAMYLCASSLAHSNEQFFGPGTRLTVL.

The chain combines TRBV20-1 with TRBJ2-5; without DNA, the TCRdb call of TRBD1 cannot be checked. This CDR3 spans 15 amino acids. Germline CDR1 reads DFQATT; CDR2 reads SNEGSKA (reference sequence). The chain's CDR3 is CSARDRLAGTETQYF.

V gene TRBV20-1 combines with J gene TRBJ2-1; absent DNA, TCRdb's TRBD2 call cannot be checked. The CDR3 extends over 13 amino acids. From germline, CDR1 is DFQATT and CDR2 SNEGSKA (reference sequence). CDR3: CSARLAGAGEQFF.

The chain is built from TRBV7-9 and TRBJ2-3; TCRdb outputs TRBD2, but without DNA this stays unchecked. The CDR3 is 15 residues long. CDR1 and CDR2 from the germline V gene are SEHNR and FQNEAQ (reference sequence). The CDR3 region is CASGTSGKPTDTQYF. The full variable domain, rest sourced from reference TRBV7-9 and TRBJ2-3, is DTGVSQNPRHKITKRGQNVTFRCDPISEHNRLYWYRQTLGQGPEFLTYFQNEAQLEKSRLLSDRFSAERPKGSFSTLEIQRTEQGDSAMYLCASGTSGKPTDTQYFGPGTRLTVL.

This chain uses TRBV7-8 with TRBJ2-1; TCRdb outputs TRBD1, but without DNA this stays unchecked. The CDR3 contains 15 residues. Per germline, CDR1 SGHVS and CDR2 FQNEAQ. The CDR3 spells CASSLVRGDYNEQFF.

CDR3 protein: CASSYSNSEDQAFF. The chain joins TRBV6-2 or TRBV6-3 to TRBJ1-1. This CDR3 comprises 14 residues. Germline V gives CDR1 MNHEY, CDR2 SVGEGT.

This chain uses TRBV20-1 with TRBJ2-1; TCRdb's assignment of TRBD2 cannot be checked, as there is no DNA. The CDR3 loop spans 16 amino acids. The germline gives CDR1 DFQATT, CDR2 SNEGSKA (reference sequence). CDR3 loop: CSAIPGLAGSYNEQFF.